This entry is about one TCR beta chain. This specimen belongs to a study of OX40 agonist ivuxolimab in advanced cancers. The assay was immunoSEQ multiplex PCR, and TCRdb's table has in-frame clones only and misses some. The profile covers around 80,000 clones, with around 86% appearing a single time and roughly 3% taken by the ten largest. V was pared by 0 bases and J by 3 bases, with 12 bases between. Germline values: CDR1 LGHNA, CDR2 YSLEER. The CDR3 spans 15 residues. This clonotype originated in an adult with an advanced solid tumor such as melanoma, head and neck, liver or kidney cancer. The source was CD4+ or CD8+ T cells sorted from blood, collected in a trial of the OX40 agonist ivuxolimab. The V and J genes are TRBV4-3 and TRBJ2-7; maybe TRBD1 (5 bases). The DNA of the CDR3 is TGCGCCAGCAGCCAAGATTTCCAGGGATACTACGAGCAGTACTTC. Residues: CASSQDFQGYYEQYF.